This T cell receptor (beta chain) stems from a study of beta chain features in type 1 diabetes. The CDR3 consists of 12 residues. V was clipped by 0 bases and J by 7 bases, with 7 bases between them. Germline CDR1 LNHNV, CDR2 YYDKDF (reference sequence). Study-wide points: Shorter TCRB CDR3s, moderately but significantly so, were found in Type 1 diabetes patients in all four CD4+ subsets.

Stem cell-like memory, regulatory, central memory and naive CD4+ cells were sorted via CD45RO/CCR7/CD25/CD127/CD95/CD27. In all sorted populations, purity surpassed 95%. cDNA synthesis used the whole RNA isolate, giving expressed TCRB sequences. Naive, central memory and regulatory T cell samples averaged roughly 3.5 million reads. The table came from immunoSEQ multiplex PCR; TCRdb's copy has only in-frame clones and leaves some out. The data hold about 650,000 clones, with approximately 13% observed a single time. In its sample, this clone was seen a few times. What it binds is not known. This TCR was sampled from a man aged 25 to 40 with type 1 diabetes. This rearrangement joins TRBV15 to TRBJ2-7; D call uncertain. The sample consisted of naive CD4+ T cells from blood. CDR3 loop: CATSRDRGEQYF. CDR3 coding DNA: TGTGCCACCAGCAGAGATCGCGGTGAGCAGTACTTC.